The next 27 T cell receptor beta chains were all read from a single sample in a study of blood T cells in healthy people across ages. For the second PCR, which ran for about 6 to 11 cycles, a sample-barcoded 5' primer and a J-beta primer mix were used. TCRdb reprocessed the 5' RACE reads via MiXCR and lists one record per CDR3 protein. The repertoire holds over 600,000 distinct CDR3 sequences, with around 21% as singletons. The sequenced sample was blood. The receptors were sampled from a man between 70 and 80 years old in good health.

This clonotype was observed a few times. The gene calls are TRBV20-1 and TRBJ2-7, with TRBD1 as a possible D gene (6 bases). This CDR3 region has 14 residues. The V gene lost 6 bases and the J gene lost 0 bases, with 15 bases spanning the gap. CDR1 and CDR2 (germline): DFQATT, SNEGSKA (reference sequence). The CDR3 bases are TGCAGTGCCTTGAGGGGGACCTCCTCCTACGAGCAGTACTTC. It encodes CSALRGTSSYEQYF.

The V and J genes are TRBV6-1 and TRBJ1-4; no clear D. CDR3 length: 11 amino acids. Trimming left V 6 bases short and J 7 bases short, with 6 bases between. Germline CDR1 is MNHNS and CDR2 is SASEGT. This CDR3 is CASRLIEKLFF. In nucleotides, the CDR3 is TGTGCCAGCAGATTAATTGAAAAACTGTTTTTT.

The chain has TRBV9 and TRBJ2-7; D not resolved. The CDR3 totals 14 residues. V was pared by 0 bases and J by 3 bases, with 10 bases between. Germline V gene data show CDR1 as SGDLS and CDR2 as YYNGEE. DNA for the CDR3: TGTGCCAGCAGCGTAGCCGTAACCAGCTACGAGCAGTACTTC. Protein sequence: CASSVAVTSYEQYF.

The chain couples TRBV5-1 to TRBJ2-5; 9 bases are a match to TRBD2. V trimming: 3 bases; J trimming: 4 bases; junction bases outside the gene matches: 7. Looked up from germline, CDR1 is SGHRS and CDR2 is YFSETQ. This CDR3 comprises 15 residues. The CDR3 DNA is TGCGCCAGCAGCTCAGGAGGGACTAGCTCAGAGACCCAGTACTTC. It is translated as CASSSGGTSSETQYF. Based on the CDR3 plus reference TRBV5-1 and TRBJ2-5, the full variable domain is KAGVTQTPRYLIKTRGQQVTLSCSPISGHRSVSWYQQTPGQGLQFLFEYFSETQRNKGNFPGRFSGRQFSNSRSEMNVSTLELGDSALYLCASSSGGTSSETQYFGPGTRLLVL.

This chain connects TRBV7-9 to TRBJ2-7, with D maybe TRBD2 (6 bases). There are 14 residues in the CDR3. Per germline, CDR1 SEHNR and CDR2 FQNEAQ (reference sequence). Trimming pared 5 bases from V and 3 bases from J, leaving 14 bases between. In DNA form, the CDR3 reads TGTGCCAGCAGCCCGCCGGGACTCCTCTACGAGCAGTACTTC. This sequence encodes CASSPPGLLYEQYF.

The J gene is TRBJ2-3, the V gene TRBV7-2; 7 bases map to TRBD1. In germline, CDR1 is SGHTA, CDR2 FQGNSA. Trimming took 6 bases from V and 0 from J; bases not matched to a gene: 6. This CDR3 has 15 amino acids. The CDR3 nucleotides are TGTGCCAGCAGGCCTCCGGGACAGAGCACAGATACGCAGTATTTT. This translates into CASRPPGQSTDTQYF.

This clonotype was recorded at least ten times. The chain is built from TRBV21-1 and TRBJ2-5; the table calls TRBD2, which could not be checked here. TRBV21-1 is marked as a pseudogene. This CDR3 contains 14 residues. The CDR3 loop is CASSGTSLRETQYF. The CDR3, as DNA: TGTGCCAGCAGCGGGACTTCCCTCCGAGAGACCCAGTACTTC.

Remarks on this clonotype: An end of the junction does not agree with germline; a read error may underlie this. J is TRBJ2-5 and V is TRBV7-7; 11 nucleotides align to TRBD1. The CDR3 is made up of 16 amino acids. Germline CDR1 and CDR2: SSHAT and FNYEAQ (reference sequence). The CDR3 DNA reads TGTGCTAGCAGCTTAGGGACAGGGGGTTACCAAGAGACCCAGTACTTC. This encodes CASSLGTGGYQETQYF.

This clonotype was seen only a few times. DNA of the CDR3: TGCGCCAGCAGCATGACAGGGTTAGGTGAAAAACTGTTTTTT. Translation gives CASSMTGLGEKLFF. The genes are TRBV5-1 and TRBJ1-4, with 7 nucleotides matching TRBD1. With 4 bases clipped from V and 7 bases from J, the junction kept 7 bases outside the gene matches. This CDR3 is 14 amino acids long. The germline V gene has CDR1 SGHRS and CDR2 YFSETQ.

The rearrangement links TRBV20-1 to TRBJ2-5; D possibly corresponds to TRBD2 (7 bases). Trimming took off 6 bases at V and 0 bases at J, with 14 bases between the two ends. CDR1 DFQATT and CDR2 SNEGSKA come from the germline V gene (reference sequence). The CDR3 runs 14 residues. The CDR3 bases are TGCAGTGCAAAGGGGGGGGCTAACCAAGAGACCCAGTACTTC. It encodes CSAKGGANQETQYF.

The chain uses TRBV6-5 and TRBJ1-2, with 7 positions matching TRBD1. The germline V gene encodes CDR1 MNHEY and CDR2 SVGAGI. V shed 4 bases and J 3 bases; nucleotides not matched to a gene: 14. The CDR3 totals 17 residues. In DNA form, the CDR3 reads TGTGCCAGCAGTTCCGGGACAGCAATCCTCTCCTACTATGGCTACACCTTC. Its translation is CASSSGTAILSYYGYTF.

The V call is TRBV20-1, the J call TRBJ2-4; 11 nucleotides agree with TRBD1. Trimming removed 0 bases from V and 6 bases from J; junction bases left unmatched: 7. The CDR3 covers 16 residues. Germline V lookup: CDR1 DFQATT, CDR2 SNEGSKA (reference sequence). CDR3 amino acids: CSARDVDRGRRNIQYF. The CDR3 DNA sequence: TGCAGTGCTAGAGATGTGGACAGGGGGCGAAGAAACATTCAGTACTTC.

Only a few counts were recorded for this clonotype. The rearrangement links TRBV20-1 to TRBJ2-7; 7 bases are a match to TRBD2. CDR1 and CDR2 from the germline V gene are DFQATT and SNEGSKA (reference sequence). V trimming: 0 bases; J trimming: 0 bases; junction bases outside the gene matches: 17. The CDR3 runs 19 residues. CDR3 region: CSAREPGGLSTAHSYEQYF. CDR3 in DNA: TGCAGTGCTAGAGAGCCGGGGGGTCTGTCCACCGCCCACTCCTACGAGCAGTACTTC.

To note about this clonotype: The CDR3 ends on some other residue instead of the conserved phenylalanine or tryptophan, so this is likely a read error. The DNA is omitted, as the CDR3 cannot be located on it reliably, and the CDR3 follows TCRdb's listing. This chain connects TRBV7-3 to TRBJ2-1; the table gives TRBD2 as D, unverified against the DNA. From germline, CDR1 is SGHTA and CDR2 FQGTGA. The CDR3 adds up to 14 amino acids, both ends counted. The CDR3 region is CASSSAAGWDEQFS.

This clonotype was recorded only once. The chain recombines TRBV12-3 or TRBV12-4 with TRBJ2-5, with a possible D match to TRBD1 (6 bases). The end of the DNA fits TRBJ2-1 better, so the J call may be wrong. CDR3 length equals 14 residues. In nucleotides, the CDR3 is TGTGCCAGCAGTTTCATCGGACAGAAAGATGAGCAGTTCTTC. Encoded protein: CASSFIGQKDEQFF.

The rearrangement links TRBV4-2 to TRBJ2-3, with unresolved D. Germline V gene lookup returns CDR1 LGHNA and CDR2 YNFKEQ. V was cut by 0 bases and J by 3 bases, with 4 bases left in between. The CDR3 is made up of 13 amino acids. For the CDR3, the DNA is TGTGCCAGCAGCCAAGAAAATACAGATACGCAGTATTTT. Protein sequence: CASSQENTDTQYF.

The chain recombines TRBV7-9 with TRBJ2-6, with D maybe TRBD1 (6 bases). Trimming removed 5 bases at V and 2 bases at J, with 10 bases between. CDR3 length: 15 residues. CDR1 and CDR2 from the germline V gene are SEHNR and FQNEAQ (reference sequence). DNA for the CDR3: TGTGCCAGCAGCAATACAGGGCCTGGGGCCAACGTCCTGACTTTC. Protein: CASSNTGPGANVLTF.

V is TRBV20-1 and J is TRBJ2-5, with D possibly called TRBD1 or TRBD2 (5 bases each). Germline V CDR1 and CDR2: DFQATT, SNEGSKA (reference sequence). The CDR3 has 15 amino acids. V lost 0 bases, J lost 5 bases, and 16 bases lay in between. DNA for the CDR3: TGCAGTGCTAGAGATTCCCGGGACCCAATGGAGACCCAGTACTTC. Translating gives CSARDSRDPMETQYF.

The genes are TRBV20-1 and TRBJ2-4; D gene unclear. This CDR3 spans 12 amino acids. Between the trimmed V and J ends, which lost 5 bases and 5 bases, there was a span of 10 bases. Germline CDR1 and CDR2: DFQATT and SNEGSKA (reference sequence). CDR3 protein: CSAFSQENIQYF. In DNA, the CDR3 is TGCAGTGCTTTCTCTCAAGAAAACATTCAGTACTTC.

This clonotype appeared a few times. The J gene is TRBJ2-3, the V gene TRBV11-2; 13 nucleotides line up with TRBD2. This CDR3 comprises 16 residues. Per germline, CDR1 SGHAT and CDR2 FQNNGV. Trimming removed 5 bases from V and 5 bases from J; junction bases left unmatched: 7. CDR3 nucleotide sequence: TGTGCCAGCAGCGCCCGGACTAGCGGGAGTAAAGATACGCAGTATTTT. This codes for CASSARTSGSKDTQYF.

The chain couples TRBV27 to TRBJ2-2, with 7 bases lining up with TRBD1. Germline CDR1 and CDR2: MNHEY and SMNVEV (reference sequence). With V trimmed by 5 bases and J by 6 bases, 3 bases remained unmatched. The CDR3 runs 13 residues. The CDR3 DNA follows: TGTGCCAGCAGTCTAGGGACAGCCGGGGAGCTGTTTTTT. It encodes CASSLGTAGELFF.

This clonotype occurred a few times. The V call is TRBV5-1, the J call TRBJ2-3, with 9 bases matching TRBD2. Trimming cost V 4 bases and J 0 bases; bases outside gene matches: 6. The CDR3 sequence is 16 residues long. Germline V CDR1 and CDR2: SGHRS, YFSETQ. The CDR3 is CASSKGTSSSTDTQYF. For the CDR3, the DNA is TGCGCCAGCAGCAAAGGGACTAGCTCTAGCACAGATACGCAGTATTTT.

This chain links TRBV7-6 with TRBJ2-2; 11 nucleotides line up with TRBD2. Losses at the gene ends were 4 bases for V and 6 bases for J; bases not matched to a gene: 4. CDR1 and CDR2 (germline): SGHVS, FNYEAQ. The CDR3 is made up of 15 amino acids. CDR3: CASSSGTSGSGELFF. CDR3 DNA sequence: TGTGCCAGCAGCTCGGGGACTAGCGGATCCGGGGAGCTGTTTTTT.

This clonotype was counted only a few times. This sequence joins TRBV9 and TRBJ1-5, with 7 bases lining up with TRBD1. This CDR3 has 15 amino acids. V was pared by 0 bases and J by 3 bases, with 3 bases of the junction left unmatched. CDR1 is SGDLS and CDR2 is YYNGEE in the germline V gene. The CDR3 sequence is CASSVGQGHNQPQHF. In DNA form, the CDR3 reads TGTGCCAGCAGCGTAGGACAGGGTCACAATCAGCCCCAGCATTTT.

The chain links TRBV20-1 to TRBJ1-5, with a tentative D call TRBD1 (5 bases). The CDR3 is made up of 13 amino acids. Germline V gene data show CDR1 as DFQATT and CDR2 as SNEGSKA (reference sequence). With 3 bases removed from V and 3 bases from J, the gap between germline ends came to 9 bases. For the CDR3, the DNA is TGCAGTGCTAGGGGACCGAACAATCAGCCCCAGCATTTT. Amino acids: CSARGPNNQPQHF.

The rearrangement joins TRBV15 to TRBJ2-7; perhaps TRBD2 as D (6 bases). Trimming removed 4 bases at V and 0 bases at J, with 10 bases between. This CDR3 is built from 14 residues. Germline loops: CDR1 LNHNV, CDR2 YYDKDF (reference sequence). CDR3 region: CATSTTSFSYEQYF. CDR3 coding DNA: TGTGCCACCAGCACAACTAGCTTCTCCTACGAGCAGTACTTC.

This clonotype was found a few times. This chain links TRBV20-1 with TRBJ2-1, with D possibly matching TRBD1 (6 bases). Per germline, CDR1 DFQATT and CDR2 SNEGSKA (reference sequence). This CDR3 is 10 amino acids long. The V end lost 5 bases, the J end lost 9 bases, and 8 bases lay between the germline ends. This CDR3 is CSAYRAEQFF. The CDR3 DNA sequence: TGCAGTGCTTACAGGGCTGAGCAGTTCTTC.